These 32 T cell receptor beta chains share one sample of origin, sequenced in a study of blood T cells in healthy people across ages. A second roughly 6 to 11 cycle PCR used barcoded and J-beta primers. TCRdb used MiXCR to reprocess the 5' RACE reads, holding one entry per CDR3 protein. Altogether hundreds of thousands of distinct CDR3 sequences are present, more than 45% being singletons, with the ten largest covering approximately 13%. The sequenced material came from blood. The receptors were sampled from a woman of 80 years or more in good health.

The genes are TRBV7-2 and TRBJ2-1; weak D call: TRBD2 (5 bases). CDR3 length: 15 residues. CDR1 is SGHTA, CDR2 FQGNSA, per germline. With 6 bases removed from V and 5 bases from J, the gap between germline ends came to 17 bases. The CDR3 sequence: CASSPRERLNNEQFF. In nucleotides, the CDR3 is TGTGCCAGCAGTCCCCGAGAGAGACTAAACAATGAGCAGTTCTTC. Full variable domain (outside the CDR3, taken from reference TRBV7-2 and TRBJ2-1): GAGVSQSPSNKVTEKGKDVELRCDPISGHTALYWYRQSLGQGLEFLIYFQGNSAPDKSGLPSDRFSAERTGGSVSTLTIQRTQQEDSAVYLCASSPRERLNNEQFFGPGTRLTVL.

A note on this clonotype: This clone may be a read error of a much larger clone one base away. This chain joins TRBV7-3 and TRBJ2-1; tentatively, D is TRBD2 (7 bases). The DNA end lines up better with TRBJ2-7; the J call may be wrong. Germline V CDR1 and CDR2: SGHTA, FQGTGA. The CDR3 spans 15 residues. CDR3 residues: CASSSSGTTYNEQYF. CDR3 DNA sequence: TGTGCCAGCAGCTCGAGCGGGACAACCTACAATGAGCAGTACTTC.

This chain joins TRBV6-5 and TRBJ1-4, with no clear D. CDR1 and CDR2 from the germline V gene are MNHEY and SVGAGI. CDR3 size: 15 residues. Between the trimmed V and J ends, which lost 0 bases and 10 bases, there was a span of 15 bases. CDR3 sequence: CASSYSRPSDGKLFF. CDR3 nucleotides: TGTGCCAGCAGTTACTCTAGACCCTCGGACGGAAAACTGTTTTTT.

This clonotype was counted at least ten times. This chain links TRBV29-1 with TRBJ2-3; 7 nucleotides line up with TRBD1. The V gene's germline CDR1 is SQVTM and CDR2 ANQGSEA. This CDR3 region has 14 residues. Trimming took 1 base from V and 3 from J; bases not matched to a gene: 4. In DNA form, the CDR3 reads TGCAGCGTTGAAGCTCAACAGGGGACAGATACGCAGTATTTT. Translation gives CSVEAQQGTDTQYF.

In this sample, this clonotype turned up a few times. The gene calls are TRBV7-2 and TRBJ2-7, with TRBD2 matching 11 bases. V was clipped by 5 bases and J by 4 bases; unmatched bases: 4. CDR1 is SGHTA, CDR2 FQGNSA, per germline. The length of the CDR3 is 14 residues. In nucleotides, the CDR3 is TGTGCCAGCAGCCTAAGACTAGCGGGATACGAGCAGTACTTC. It encodes CASSLRLAGYEQYF.

In regard to this clonotype: A read error is possible here, since a much larger clone lies one base away. The rearrangement joins TRBV20-1 to TRBJ2-3, with TRBD2 identical over 8 bases. This CDR3 contains 15 residues. Per germline, CDR1 DFQATT and CDR2 SNEGSKA (reference sequence). DNA of the CDR3: TGCAGTGCTAGTCTTTCCAGCGGGAGCACAGATACGCGGTATTTT. Its translation is CSASLSSGSTDTRYF.

This clonotype showed up just once. The CDR3 is CASSLSGEDTGELFF. In DNA form, the CDR3 reads TGTGCCAGCAGCTTGTCAGGGGAGGACACCGGGGAGCTGTTTTTT. The V and J genes are TRBV5-5 and TRBJ2-2; D may be TRBD1 or TRBD2 (6 bases each). Germline values: CDR1 SGHKS, CDR2 YYEKEE (reference sequence). The V end was cut by 1 base, the J end by 3 bases, with 10 bases between. CDR3 size: 15 residues. Drawing the rest from reference TRBV5-5 and TRBJ2-2, the complete variable domain is DAGVTQSPTHLIKTRGQQVTLRCSPISGHKSVSWYQQVLGQGPQFIFQYYEKEERGRGNFPDRFSARQFPNYSSELNVNALLLGDSALYLCASSLSGEDTGELFFGEGSRLTVL.

The chain combines TRBV25-1 with TRBJ2-1; unclear D gene. V lost 2 bases to trimming and J lost 10 bases, with 15 bases between them. Germline loops: CDR1 MGHDK, CDR2 SYGVNS. The length of the CDR3 is 14 residues. CDR3 DNA: TGTGCCAGCAGTGAAGTTGGAAGAAATGGCGAGCAGTTCTTC. This codes for CASSEVGRNGEQFF.

This clonotype was seen more than once but under ten times. The chain recombines TRBV2 with TRBJ2-5; TRBD2 might be the D (6 bases). The V end was cut by 5 bases, the J end by 2 bases, with 15 bases between. This CDR3 has 15 amino acids. Germline CDR1 and CDR2: SNHLY and FYNNEI. CDR3 coding DNA: TGTGCCAGCAGTTTTGGCGGGGATCGACAAGAGACCCAGTACTTC. Protein product: CASSFGGDRQETQYF.

This clonotype occurred a few times. The chain uses TRBV6-1 and TRBJ2-5; 8 nucleotides align to TRBD1. The CDR3 has 14 residues. The germline CDR1 and CDR2 sequences are MNHNS and SASEGT. After removal of 5 bases from V and 6 bases from J, the junction contained 8 bases not matched to a gene. The CDR3 DNA reads as TGTGCCAGCAGTTCCCAGGGGGCATGGCAGACCCAGTACTTC. It specifies CASSSQGAWQTQYF.

The chain links TRBV30 to TRBJ1-6; TRBD1 aligns across 10 bases. CDR3 length: 13 amino acids. Germline-derived CDR1 and CDR2 are GTSNPN and SVGIG (reference sequence). Germline trimming cut 6 bases from V and 9 bases from J; bases unmatched to any gene: 5. The CDR3 sequence is CACSGTGVSPLHF. The CDR3 nucleotides read TGTGCCTGCTCGGGGACAGGGGTTTCACCCCTCCACTTT. Combining the CDR3 with reference TRBV30 and TRBJ1-6 gives the whole variable domain SQTIHQWPATLVQPVGSPLSLECTVEGTSNPNLYWYRQAAGRGLQLLFYSVGIGQISSEVPQNLSASRPQDRQFILSSKKLLLSDSGFYLCACSGTGVSPLHFGNGTRLTVT.

This clonotype was counted between two and nine times. The genes are TRBV20-1 and TRBJ1-1; D is ambiguous. Germline assignment: CDR1 DFQATT and CDR2 SNEGSKA (reference sequence). CDR3 size: 14 residues. V shed 5 bases and J shed 3 bases, with 16 bases lying between them. The CDR3 DNA follows: TGCAGTGCTCCGGGGTGGGGAACTGACACTGAAGCTTTCTTT. Translated: CSAPGWGTDTEAFF.

This clonotype occurred a few times. This sequence joins TRBV29-1 and TRBJ2-3, with a possible D match to TRBD2 (5 bases). CDR3 size: 12 residues. Per germline, CDR1 SQVTM and CDR2 ANQGSEA. The V end was cut by 4 bases, the J end by 6 bases, with 11 bases between. CDR3 residues: CSVVEGADTQYF. The CDR3 bases are TGCAGCGTTGTCGAGGGCGCGGATACGCAGTATTTT.

The chain recombines TRBV5-5 with TRBJ1-5; D uncertain. This CDR3 is 13 amino acids long. Trimming took 1 base from V and 7 from J, leaving 9 bases between them. In germline, CDR1 is SGHKS, CDR2 YYEKEE (reference sequence). CDR3 sequence: CASSLNEVQPQHF. The DNA for the CDR3 is TGTGCCAGCAGCTTGAATGAGGTCCAGCCCCAGCATTTT.

This clonotype was counted at least ten times. The chain employs TRBV5-1 and TRBJ1-2; 8 nucleotides align to TRBD1. Germline V gene data show CDR1 as SGHRS and CDR2 as YFSETQ. With 4 bases clipped from V and 6 bases from J, the junction kept 2 bases outside the gene matches. The CDR3 consists of 12 residues. For the CDR3, the DNA is TGCGCCAGCAGCCGGACAGGGAATGGCTACACCTTC. It translates to CASSRTGNGYTF.

This clonotype was seen ten or more times. V gene TRBV5-1 combines with J gene TRBJ2-1; D possibly corresponds to TRBD1 (6 bases). Per the germline V gene, CDR1 is SGHRS and CDR2 is YFSETQ. The CDR3 runs 12 residues. V was clipped by 3 bases and J by 9 bases, with 10 bases between them. CDR3 sequence (DNA): TGCGCCAGCAGCTGGGGGCTAGGTGAGCAGTTCTTC. It yields the protein CASSWGLGEQFF.

The chain links TRBV9 to TRBJ2-2; no clear D. This CDR3 is built from 16 residues. Trimming took 2 bases from V and 0 from J, leaving 11 bases between them. Looked up from germline, CDR1 is SGDLS and CDR2 is YYNGEE. CDR3 sequence (DNA): TGTGCCAGCAGCGTCAGTGCCACCCCGAACACCGGGGAGCTGTTTTTT. It specifies CASSVSATPNTGELFF.

The gene calls are TRBV2 and TRBJ2-1; D gene unclear. The germline CDR1 and CDR2 sequences are SNHLY and FYNNEI. This CDR3 contains 13 residues. The CDR3, as DNA: TGTGCTGCACATGTGAGCTCCTACAATGAGCAGTTCTTC. This gives the protein CAAHVSSYNEQFF.

This clonotype was counted only a few times. The gene calls are TRBV18 and TRBJ2-1; D remains unclear. The CDR3 extends over 15 amino acids. V was cut by 6 bases and J by 0 bases, with 12 bases left in between. The germline gives CDR1 KGHSH, CDR2 LQKENI. CDR3 protein: CASSLDGPSYNEQFF. For the CDR3, the DNA is TGTGCCAGCTCCCTGGACGGACCCTCCTACAATGAGCAGTTCTTC.

At least ten counts were recorded for this clonotype. CDR3 in DNA: TGCAGTGCGCGGGACTCCACTAGCGATGAGCAGTTCTTC. This encodes CSARDSTSDEQFF. The V call is TRBV20-1, the J call TRBJ2-1; 7 positions match TRBD2. The CDR3 runs to 13 residues. Trimming removed 6 bases from V and 8 bases from J; junction bases left unmatched: 10. Germline CDR1 and CDR2: DFQATT and SNEGSKA (reference sequence).

This clonotype was recorded a few times. CDR3 sequence reads: CASRGQGSYNSPLHF. In DNA, the CDR3 is TGCGCCAGCAGAGGACAGGGGTCCTATAATTCACCCCTCCACTTT. The V call is TRBV5-1, the J call TRBJ1-6; TRBD1 matches at 9 bases. The germline gives CDR1 SGHRS, CDR2 YFSETQ. CDR3 length: 15 amino acids. Trimming took 5 bases from V and 1 from J; bases not matched to a gene: 1.

The chain carries TRBV18 and TRBJ2-2; maybe TRBD1 (5 bases). CDR1 and CDR2 from the germline V gene are KGHSH and LQKENI. CDR3 length equals 15 residues. The ends were cut back, 3 bases at V and 8 bases at J, with 16 bases in the middle. This chain's CDR3 is CASSPGATQTGELFF. In DNA form, the CDR3 reads TGTGCCAGCTCACCTGGGGCGACTCAAACTGGGGAGCTGTTTTTT.

The chain uses TRBV7-2 and TRBJ2-3, with D possibly being TRBD2 (5 bases). The CDR3 spans 15 residues. Trimming took 5 bases from V and 0 from J, leaving 12 bases between them. Germline assignment: CDR1 SGHTA and CDR2 FQGNSA. The DNA for the CDR3 is TGTGCCAGCAGCCACGACTATCTTAGCACAGATACGCAGTATTTT. Its protein is CASSHDYLSTDTQYF.

This clonotype was counted between two and nine times. The V and J genes are TRBV29-1 and TRBJ2-2; 9 nucleotides match TRBD2. From germline, CDR1 is SQVTM and CDR2 ANQGSEA. J gave up 8 bases and V 5 bases, and 18 bases lay outside the gene matches. This CDR3 is built from 17 residues. The CDR3 protein is CSVTYRLAGAEGGELFF. The CDR3 coding sequence is TGCAGCGTTACATACCGGTTAGCGGGGGCCGAAGGAGGGGAGCTGTTTTTT.

This clonotype was seen many times. V gene TRBV12-3 or TRBV12-4 combines with J gene TRBJ2-4; D might be TRBD2 (6 bases). The ends were cut back, 8 bases at V and 6 bases at J, with 14 bases in the middle. The CDR3 has 13 residues. The CDR3 region has the DNA TGTGCCAGCTGGGGGGAGCACCTAAACATTCAGTACTTC. It specifies CASWGEHLNIQYF.

The chain has TRBV14 and TRBJ1-2; perhaps TRBD1 as D (5 bases). CDR1 and CDR2 (germline): SGHDN, FVKESK. The CDR3 runs 13 residues. Deletions cut 7 bases from V and 5 bases from J, with 14 bases between. The CDR3 region has the DNA TGTGCCAGCAACCCAAAGAGACAGTATGGCTACACCTTC. Its protein is CASNPKRQYGYTF. The full variable domain, its missing parts supplied by reference TRBV14 and TRBJ1-2, is EAGVTQFPSHSVIEKGQTVTLRCDPISGHDNLYWYRRVMGKEIKFLLHFVKESKQDESGMPNNRFLAERTGGTYSTLKVQPAELEDSGVYFCASNPKRQYGYTFGSGTRLTVV.

This clonotype was recorded at least ten times. The chain links TRBV12-3 or TRBV12-4 to TRBJ1-2; the D gene is possibly TRBD1 (5 bases). The CDR3 is made up of 14 amino acids. With 6 bases removed from V and 6 bases from J, the gap between germline ends came to 17 bases. The CDR3 spells CASRPTRGDDGYTF. DNA of the CDR3: TGTGCCAGCAGACCTACGCGGGGCGACGATGGCTACACCTTC.

The V and J genes are TRBV6-6 and TRBJ2-7; D possibly corresponds to TRBD2 (5 bases). Per the germline V gene, CDR1 is MNHNY and CDR2 is SVGAGI (reference sequence). The CDR3 runs to 14 residues. The V gene lost 8 bases and the J gene lost 0 bases, with 14 bases spanning the gap. The CDR3 protein is CASLGAEPSYEQYF. The CDR3 region has the DNA TGTGCCAGCCTCGGAGCGGAGCCCTCCTACGAGCAGTACTTC.

The chain is built from TRBV2 and TRBJ1-6; no clear D gene. Per the germline V gene, CDR1 is SNHLY and CDR2 is FYNNEI. The germline V and J ends were trimmed by 1 base and 7 bases, with 8 bases remaining between them. The CDR3 spans 14 residues. The CDR3 DNA sequence: TGTGCCAGCAGTGAAGGGCGGAAGAATTCACCCCTCCACTTT. Translation: CASSEGRKNSPLHF. The full variable domain, rest sourced from reference TRBV2 and TRBJ1-6, is EPEVTQTPSHQVTQMGQEVILRCVPISNHLYFYWYRQILGQKVEFLVSFYNNEISEKSEIFDDQFSVERPDGSNFTLKIRSTKLEDSAMYFCASSEGRKNSPLHFGNGTRLTVT.

The chain has TRBV20-1 and TRBJ2-4; 8 bases agree with TRBD1. The DNA end is a closer match to TRBJ2-7, so the J assignment may be wrong. CDR1 is DFQATT and CDR2 is SNEGSKA in the germline V gene (reference sequence). There are 15 residues in the CDR3. CDR3 nucleotide sequence: TGCAGTGCTAGCCCCGGGACAGGAGGAGGTTACGAGCAGTACTTC. It translates to CSASPGTGGGYEQYF.

This sequence joins TRBV7-8 and TRBJ1-2; TRBD1 is a possible D gene (6 bases). Trimming left V 3 bases short and J 4 bases short, with 12 bases between. Germline CDR1 SGHVS, CDR2 FQNEAQ. The CDR3 sequence is 14 residues long. Here the CDR3 DNA reads TGTGCCAGCAGCTTTCACAGGGATAGCTATGGCTACACCTTC. Protein product: CASSFHRDSYGYTF. Full variable domain (rest looked up from reference TRBV7-8 and TRBJ1-2): GAGVSQSPRYKVAKRGQDVALRCDPISGHVSLFWYQQALGQGPEFLTYFQNEAQLDKSGLPSDRFFAERPEGSVSTLKIQRTQQEDSAVYLCASSFHRDSYGYTFGSGTRLTVV.

This chain connects TRBV27 to TRBJ2-2, with 7 bases fitting TRBD2. The ends lost 3 bases at V and 1 base at J; junction bases unmatched: 5. This CDR3 spans 16 amino acids. Germline-derived CDR1 and CDR2 are MNHEY and SMNVEV (reference sequence). The CDR3 region is CASSFQPGGNTGELFF. The CDR3 nucleotides read TGTGCCAGCAGTTTTCAACCGGGGGGGAACACCGGGGAGCTGTTTTTT.